The TCR beta chain described here comes from a study of blood T cell repertoires in COVID-19. Across the whole study: The United States, Italy and Spain supplied acute and convalescent COVID-19 samples. PBMCs, B-cell-depleted T cells, or T cells were the source of the cDNA or gDNA that made up the material.

This clone was seen a handful of times. The authors' processing: Reference gene primer amplification yielded estimated nucleated cell counts. TCRdb's table, derived via immunoSEQ multiplex PCR, lists solely in-frame clones and lacks some. V, J and clone size were drawn from that table, and D and trimming were deduced from the DNA. Here the sample spans around 25,000 clones, about 89% being singletons. V shed 1 base and J shed 13 bases, with 16 bases lying between them. Germline CDR1 is SGHNT and CDR2 is YENEEA. The CDR3 sequence is 13 residues long. The receptor's source is a human donor with active COVID-19. The donor label of this sample is uncertain. This rearrangement joins TRBV11-3 to TRBJ1-2; no clear D gene. The specimen was peripheral blood. The CDR3 coding sequence is TGTGCCAGCAGCTTAGGGGGAGTCGGGCCCTGCACCTTC. As protein: CASSLGGVGPCTF.